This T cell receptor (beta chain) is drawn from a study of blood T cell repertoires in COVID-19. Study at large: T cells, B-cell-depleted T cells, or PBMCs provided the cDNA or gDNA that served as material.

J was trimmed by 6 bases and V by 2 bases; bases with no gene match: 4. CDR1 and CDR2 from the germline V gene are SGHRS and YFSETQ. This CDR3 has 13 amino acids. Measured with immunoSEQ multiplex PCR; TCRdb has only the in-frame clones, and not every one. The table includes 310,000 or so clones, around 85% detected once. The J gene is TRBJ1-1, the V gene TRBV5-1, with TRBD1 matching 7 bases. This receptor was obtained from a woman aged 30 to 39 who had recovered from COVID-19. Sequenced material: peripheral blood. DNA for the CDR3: TGCGCCAGCAGCTTCGCCAGGGGGGCTGAAGCTTTCTTT. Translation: CASSFARGAEAFF.